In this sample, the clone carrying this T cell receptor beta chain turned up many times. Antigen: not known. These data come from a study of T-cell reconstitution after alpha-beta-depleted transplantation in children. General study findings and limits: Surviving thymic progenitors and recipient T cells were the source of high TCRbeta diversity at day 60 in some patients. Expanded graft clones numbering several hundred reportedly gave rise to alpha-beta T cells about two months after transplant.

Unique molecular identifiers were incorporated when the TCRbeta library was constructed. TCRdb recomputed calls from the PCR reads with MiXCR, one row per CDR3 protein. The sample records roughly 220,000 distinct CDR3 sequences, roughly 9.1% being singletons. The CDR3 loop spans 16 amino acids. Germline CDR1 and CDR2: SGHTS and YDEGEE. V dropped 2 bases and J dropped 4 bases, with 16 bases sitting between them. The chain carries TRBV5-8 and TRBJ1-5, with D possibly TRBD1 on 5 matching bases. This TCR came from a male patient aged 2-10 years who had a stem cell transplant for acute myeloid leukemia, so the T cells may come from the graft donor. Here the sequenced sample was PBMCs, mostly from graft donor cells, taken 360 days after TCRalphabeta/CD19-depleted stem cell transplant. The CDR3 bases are TGTGCCAGCAGCTTCAATGGGGCGCTTTGGAATCAGCCCCAGCATTTT. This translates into CASSFNGALWNQPQHF.